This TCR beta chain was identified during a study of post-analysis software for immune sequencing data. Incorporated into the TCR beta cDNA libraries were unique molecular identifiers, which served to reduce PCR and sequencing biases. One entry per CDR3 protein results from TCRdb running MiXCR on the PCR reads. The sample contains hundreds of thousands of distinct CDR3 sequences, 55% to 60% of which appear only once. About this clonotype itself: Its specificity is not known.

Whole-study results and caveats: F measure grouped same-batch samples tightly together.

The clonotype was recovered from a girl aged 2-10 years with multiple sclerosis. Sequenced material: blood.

CDR3 DNA: TGTGCCAGCAGTCGCGCCCCAATAAGCGGGGGGGAGACCCAGTACTTC. It yields the protein CASSRAPISGGETQYF. This sequence joins TRBV6-5 and TRBJ2-7, with 9 positions matching TRBD2. The DNA matches TRBJ2-5 better at its end, which makes the J call doubtful. The CDR3 is 16 amino acids. Germline lookup yields CDR1 MNHEY and CDR2 SVGAGI.